This passage covers 31 T cell receptor beta chains from one sample sequenced in a study of lung T cells in sarcoidosis with Löfgren's syndrome. MiXCR, applied by TCRdb to the reads, yields one record per CDR3 protein. The sample lists approximately 20,000 distinct CDR3 sequences, 21% occurring once. Sequences were obtained from CD4+ T cells from bronchoalveolar lavage. The receptors were sampled from a human donor with sarcoidosis (Löfgren's syndrome or another form), or a control subject (not recorded which).

This clonotype has just a few counts. A much larger clone lies a single base off, so this may be a read error. This chain links TRBV20-1 with TRBJ2-7; a weak D match, TRBD1 (6 bases). The CDR3 consists of 12 residues. Trimming removed 0 bases from V and 7 bases from J, with 10 bases in between. Per germline, CDR1 DFQATT and CDR2 SNEGSKA (reference sequence). CDR3 amino acids: CSAREGASEQYF. For the CDR3, the DNA is TGCAGTGCTAGAGAGGGGGCGAGTGAGCAGTACTTC.

A word on this clonotype: One end of the junction does not line up with germline, which may come from a read error. The rearrangement links TRBV19 to TRBJ1-4; TRBD1 aligns across 7 bases. Germline CDR1 reads LNHDA; CDR2 reads SQIVND (reference sequence). The CDR3 has 14 amino acids. The CDR3 bases are TGTGCCAGTAGTTTCCGGGACAGTAGTGAAAGACTGTTTTTT. Protein product: CASSFRDSSERLFF.

Regarding this clonotype: This may arise from a read error, as a much more abundant clone is one base away. CDR3: CAGSLVGDSGYNEQFF. The CDR3 bases are TGCGCCGGCAGCTTGGTAGGAGATAGCGGTTACAATGAGCAGTTCTTC. V usage is TRBV5-1 and J usage is TRBJ2-1; tentative D call: TRBD2 (6 bases). This CDR3 region has 16 residues. Germline V gene data show CDR1 as SGHRS and CDR2 as YFSETQ.

This clonotype was detected only a few times. J is TRBJ2-5 and V is TRBV7-9; 10 bases map to TRBD1. The V gene end was trimmed by 4 bases and the J gene end by 4 bases; junction bases not matched to a gene: 0. Per germline, CDR1 SEHNR and CDR2 FQNEAQ (reference sequence). There are 13 residues in the CDR3. CDR3 DNA sequence: TGTGCCAGCAGCTGGGACAGGGGAGAGACCCAGTACTTC. This encodes CASSWDRGETQYF.

On this clonotype itself: The junction departs from the called germline gene at one end, perhaps through a read error. The V gene is TRBV27, the J gene TRBJ1-2; D perhaps matches TRBD1 (6 bases). The germline gives CDR1 MNHEY, CDR2 SMNVEV (reference sequence). The CDR3 is 16 residues long. Here the CDR3 DNA reads TGTGCCGGCAGTAGAATCACAGGGATCTTTAACTATGGCTACACCTTC. Translation gives CAGSRITGIFNYGYTF.

This clonotype appeared once. The gene calls are TRBV5-4 and TRBJ2-5; 9 bases match TRBD2. Germline V CDR1 and CDR2: SGHNT, YYREEE (reference sequence). V shed 4 bases and J 9 bases; nucleotides not matched to a gene: 16. The CDR3 runs to 16 residues. CDR3 sequence: CASSPDGAGGEEAQYF. CDR3 sequence (DNA): TGTGCCAGCAGCCCCGACGGGGCGGGAGGGGAGGAGGCCCAGTACTTC.

The J gene is TRBJ2-5, the V gene TRBV19, with D unresolved. The germline V gene encodes CDR1 LNHDA and CDR2 SQIVND (reference sequence). This CDR3 contains 13 residues. V lost 8 bases and J 3 bases, leaving 13 bases between the germline ends. DNA of the CDR3: TGTGCCAGTGGTTCCCGCTCCGAAGAGACCCAGTACTTC. Amino acids: CASGSRSEETQYF. The full variable domain, rest sourced from reference TRBV19 and TRBJ2-5, is DGGITQSPKYLFRKEGQNVTLSCEQNLNHDAMYWYRQDPGQGLRLIYYSQIVNDFQKGDIAEGYSVSREKKESFPLTVTSAQKNPTAFYLCASGSRSEETQYFGPGTRLLVL.

This clonotype has at least ten counts. V usage is TRBV7-2 and J usage is TRBJ2-4, with TRBD1 as a possible D gene (5 bases). This CDR3 has 14 amino acids. V was pared by 1 base and J by 9 bases, with 13 bases between. Germline V gene data show CDR1 as SGHTA and CDR2 as FQGNSA. The CDR3 reads CASSLDGAIGIQYF. In nucleotides, the CDR3 is TGTGCCAGCAGCTTAGATGGGGCAATTGGCATTCAGTACTTC.

In its sample, this clonotype was seen a few times. The chain joins TRBV7-2 to TRBJ2-1, with D tentatively TRBD2 (6 bases). In germline, CDR1 is SGHTA, CDR2 FQGNSA. This CDR3 has 15 amino acids. V was pared by 5 bases and J by 2 bases, with 13 bases between. The DNA of the CDR3 is TGTGCCAGCAGCACCATTAGCGGCACCTACAATGAGCAGTTCTTC. Protein: CASSTISGTYNEQFF.

This chain uses TRBV12-3 or TRBV12-4 with TRBJ2-7, with 10 bases identical to TRBD1. The CDR3 runs 14 residues. The trim removed 3 bases at V and 7 bases at J, leaving 6 bases unmatched. CDR3 residues: CASSLTGGYREQYF. Written as DNA, the CDR3 is TGTGCCAGCAGTTTGACAGGGGGCTATCGGGAGCAGTACTTC.

The chain uses TRBV4-1 and TRBJ2-3, with TRBD1 matching 10 bases. Germline lookup yields CDR1 MGHRA and CDR2 YSYEKL. After removal of 8 bases from V and 3 bases from J, the junction contained 5 bases not matched to a gene. This CDR3 is 14 amino acids long. The CDR3 is CASRDRGRTDTQYF. CDR3 nucleotide sequence: TGCGCCAGCCGGGACAGGGGCAGGACAGATACGCAGTATTTT.

This clonotype appeared many times. V gene TRBV11-2 combines with J gene TRBJ1-5; D remains unclear. This CDR3 spans 13 amino acids. V was shortened by 0 bases and J by 7 bases, with 7 bases between the two germline ends. Germline values: CDR1 SGHAT, CDR2 FQNNGV. The CDR3 region has the DNA TGTGCCAGCAGCTTAGATGATAGACAGCCCCAGCATTTT. Protein product: CASSLDDRQPQHF.

Remarks on this clonotype: This may arise from a read error, as a much more abundant clone is one base away. CDR3 residues: CASSLRGPSNYGYIF. In DNA form, the CDR3 reads TGTGCCAGCAGCTTGCGGGGACCGTCTAACTATGGCTACATCTTC. The chain couples TRBV7-3 to TRBJ1-2; possibly TRBD1 for D (5 bases). The CDR3 has 15 amino acids. CDR1 is SGHTA, CDR2 FQGTGA, per germline.

Turning to this clonotype: A clone one base away is much larger, so this may be a read error. This is likely a read error, given that the CDR3 carries no conserved phenylalanine or tryptophan at its end. The chain links TRBV28 to TRBJ2-7, with 8 bases lining up with TRBD1. The V gene end was trimmed by 2 bases and the J gene end by 5 bases; junction bases not matched to a gene: 11. The CDR3 length is 16 residues. From germline, CDR1 is MDHEN and CDR2 SYDVKM. The CDR3 DNA sequence: TGTGCCAGCAGTTTAAGTGGACAGGGTAAAAGGAACGAGCAGTACCTC. It is translated as CASSLSGQGKRNEQYL.

As concerns this clonotype: A much larger clone differs from this one at a single base, so this may be a read error. The V and J genes are TRBV7-2 and TRBJ1-4; D unresolved. This CDR3 has 15 amino acids. V was shortened by 4 bases and J by 0 bases, with 9 bases between the two germline ends. CDR1 is SGHTA and CDR2 is FQGNSA in the germline V gene. CDR3 nucleotides: TGTGCCAGCAGCTCACAGAGTGCAACTAATGAAAAACTGTTTTTT. Amino acid sequence: CASSSQSATNEKLFF.

A note on this clonotype: A much larger clone lies a single base off, so this may be a read error. The J gene is TRBJ2-7, the V gene TRBV27; a weak D match, TRBD1 (5 bases). CDR1 and CDR2 (germline): MNHEY, SMNVEV (reference sequence). The CDR3 is 16 residues long. CDR3 sequence (DNA): TGTGCCAGCCAAAGGTGGGGCGCCAGAAAATCCTACGAGCAGTGCTTC. Residues: CASQRWGARKSYEQCF.

About this clonotype itself: A much larger clonotype is one base distant, so this may be a read error. The chain recombines TRBV7-8 with TRBJ1-2; possible D gene TRBD1, 6 bases. V shed 2 bases and J shed 5 bases, with 18 bases lying between them. Germline CDR1 reads SGHVS; CDR2 reads FQNEAQ. The CDR3 has 16 amino acids. In DNA form, the CDR3 reads TGTGCCAGCAGCTTACACCGGGGGCCCAGGGGTTATGGCTACACCTTC. Translated, it gives CASSLHRGPRGYGYTF. Variable domain in full (rest from reference TRBV7-8 and TRBJ1-2): GAGVSQSPRYKVAKRGQDVALRCDPISGHVSLFWYQQALGQGPEFLTYFQNEAQLDKSGLPSDRFFAERPEGSVSTLKIQRTQQEDSAVYLCASSLHRGPRGYGYTFGSGTRLTVV.

The chain joins TRBV7-2 to TRBJ2-7, with D unclear. Germline CDR1 SGHTA, CDR2 FQGNSA. The CDR3 spans 13 residues. V lost 8 bases and J lost 2, with 13 bases in between. CDR3 in amino acids: CASQLGNTYEQYF. CDR3 coding DNA: TGTGCCAGCCAATTGGGTAACACCTACGAGCAGTACTTC.

This clonotype was counted ten times or more. The rearrangement links TRBV7-9 to TRBJ2-3; TRBD2 matches at 11 bases. Germline CDR1 and CDR2: SEHNR and FQNEAQ (reference sequence). Trimming cost V 4 bases and J 5 bases; bases outside gene matches: 8. CDR3 size: 16 residues. CDR3 coding DNA: TGTGCCAGCAGCTCCGGTAGCGGGAGGGTAGGAGATACGCAGTATTTT. This sequence encodes CASSSGSGRVGDTQYF.

Notes on this clonotype: A much more abundant neighbour one base away suggests this may be a read error. The chain links TRBV2 to TRBJ2-3, with 8 bases identical to TRBD2. This CDR3 contains 15 residues. The junction had 8 bases not matched to a gene; V was cut back by 8 bases and J by 1 base. In germline, CDR1 is SNHLY, CDR2 FYNNEI. CDR3 DNA: TGTGCCAGCGGAGGACCAGCGGGAGGCACAGATACGCAGTATTTT. This gives the protein CASGGPAGGTDTQYF. Looking up the rest from reference TRBV2 and TRBJ2-3 gives the full variable domain: EPEVTQTPSHQVTQMGQEVILRCVPISNHLYFYWYRQILGQKVEFLVSFYNNEISEKSEIFDDQFSVERPDGSNFTLKIRSTKLEDSAMYFCASGGPAGGTDTQYFGPGTRLTVL.

The chain joins TRBV4-1 to TRBJ2-5, with a weak D call TRBD2 (5 bases). Trimming shortened V by 2 bases and J by 4 bases, and 11 bases separated the two germline ends. Germline values: CDR1 MGHRA, CDR2 YSYEKL. This CDR3 has 14 amino acids. The CDR3 DNA reads as TGCGCCAGCAGCCAAATACTAGTGTCAGAGACCCAGTACTTC. It specifies CASSQILVSETQYF.

A remark on this clonotype: This may be a read error: a much more frequent sequence differs by one nucleotide. This chain joins TRBV28 and TRBJ2-3; TRBD2 aligns across 9 bases. Germline CDR1 reads MDHEN; CDR2 reads SYDVKM. The CDR3 sequence is 16 residues long. CDR3 sequence reads: CVSSELAGTSTDTQYF. The CDR3 DNA reads as TGTGTCAGCAGCGAACTAGCGGGTACGAGCACAGATACGCAGTATTTT.

With respect to this clonotype: A much larger clone differs from this one at a single base, so this may be a read error. The chain joins TRBV7-3 to TRBJ2-1, with TRBD2 matching over 8 bases. The germline V gene encodes CDR1 SGHTA and CDR2 FQGTGA. The CDR3 is 14 residues long. The CDR3 loop is CASSLTGLANGQFF. The CDR3, as DNA: TGTGCCAGCAGCCTAACTGGACTAGCCAATGGGCAGTTCTTC. The full variable domain, rest sourced from reference TRBV7-3 and TRBJ2-1, is GAGVSQTPSNKVTEKGKYVELRCDPISGHTALYWYRQSLGQGPEFLIYFQGTGAADDSGLPNDRFFAVRPEGSVSTLKIQRTERGDSAVYLCASSLTGLANGQFFGPGTRLTVL.

In this sample, this clonotype turned up many times. The V call is TRBV18, the J call TRBJ1-3; 7 bases are a match to TRBD1. CDR3 length: 17 amino acids. Germline assignment: CDR1 KGHSH and CDR2 LQKENI. The V gene end was trimmed by 4 bases and the J gene end by 1 base; junction bases not matched to a gene: 10. CDR3 coding DNA: TGTGCCAGCTCACAAACCCAAACAGGGGAATCTGGAAACACCATATATTTT. Residues: CASSQTQTGESGNTIYF.

The rearrangement joins TRBV29-1 to TRBJ2-3, with a weak D call TRBD1 (6 bases). Germline-derived CDR1 and CDR2 are SQVTM and ANQGSEA. This CDR3 comprises 15 residues. V shed 6 bases and J shed 0 bases, with 16 bases lying between them. CDR3 loop: CSVQGRQGSTDTQYF. The DNA of the CDR3 is TGCAGCGTCCAGGGGCGGCAGGGGAGCACAGATACGCAGTATTTT.

Turning to this clonotype: Possible read error: a much larger clone is one base away. V gene TRBV7-2 combines with J gene TRBJ2-7, with a tentative D call TRBD1 (5 bases). V was clipped by 1 base and J by 7 bases, with 17 bases between them. CDR3 length: 15 residues. Per the germline V gene, CDR1 is SGHTA and CDR2 is FQGNSA. CDR3 DNA sequence: TGTGCCAGCAGCTTAGTGGGGTTCAGGGCCAGAGAGCAGTACTTC. Its translation: CASSLVGFRAREQYF.

By frequency in the sample, this clonotype is medium-sized. The CDR3 DNA is TGCAGTGCTAGAGATCGACTAGCGGGAGGCAATGAGCAGTTCTTC. Its protein is CSARDRLAGGNEQFF. The gene calls are TRBV20-1 and TRBJ2-1; 13 positions agree with TRBD2. V lost 0 bases, J lost 6 bases, and 2 bases stayed unmatched. Germline V lookup: CDR1 DFQATT, CDR2 SNEGSKA (reference sequence). The length of the CDR3 is 15 residues.

This clonotype is labeled medium-sized. The V and J genes are TRBV28 and TRBJ2-7; D ambiguous. The V gene lost 4 bases and the J gene lost 2 bases, with 3 bases spanning the gap. The CDR3 runs 11 residues. In germline, CDR1 is MDHEN, CDR2 SYDVKM. CDR3 sequence reads: CASSSPYEQYF. CDR3 DNA sequence: TGTGCCAGCAGTTCCCCCTACGAGCAGTACTTC.

This clonotype came up many times. The rearrangement links TRBV6-1 to TRBJ2-1, with a possible D match to TRBD2 (6 bases). The CDR3 has 16 amino acids. The ends were cut back, 6 bases at V and 0 bases at J, with 15 bases in the middle. From germline, CDR1 is MNHNS and CDR2 SASEGT. The CDR3 protein is CASRGLSGSSYNEQFF. Here the CDR3 DNA reads TGTGCCAGCAGGGGGCTTAGCGGTAGCTCCTACAATGAGCAGTTCTTC.

Judged by abundance, this clonotype is medium-sized. The V call is TRBV6-1, the J call TRBJ1-1; 7 positions agree with TRBD1. CDR3 length: 13 residues. V shed 6 bases and J 3 bases; nucleotides not matched to a gene: 4. Germline CDR1 is MNHNS and CDR2 is SASEGT. CDR3 nucleotides: TGTGCCAGCAGCCTTACAGGGGACACTGAAGCTTTCTTT. This codes for CASSLTGDTEAFF.

To note about this clonotype: Possible read error: a much larger clone is one base away. This chain joins TRBV15 and TRBJ2-3, with 9 bases fitting TRBD1. Germline CDR1 reads LNHNV; CDR2 reads YYDKDF (reference sequence). CDR3 length equals 14 residues. CDR3: CVTSSTGGGDTQYF. CDR3 DNA sequence: TGTGTCACCAGCAGTACAGGGGGCGGAGATACGCAGTATTTT. Combining the CDR3 with reference TRBV15 and TRBJ2-3 gives the whole variable domain DAMVIQNPRYQVTQFGKPVTLSCSQTLNHNVMYWYQQKSSQAPKLLFHYYDKDFNNEADTPDNFQSRRPNTSFCFLDIRSPGLGDTAMYLCVTSSTGGGDTQYFGPGTRLTVL.